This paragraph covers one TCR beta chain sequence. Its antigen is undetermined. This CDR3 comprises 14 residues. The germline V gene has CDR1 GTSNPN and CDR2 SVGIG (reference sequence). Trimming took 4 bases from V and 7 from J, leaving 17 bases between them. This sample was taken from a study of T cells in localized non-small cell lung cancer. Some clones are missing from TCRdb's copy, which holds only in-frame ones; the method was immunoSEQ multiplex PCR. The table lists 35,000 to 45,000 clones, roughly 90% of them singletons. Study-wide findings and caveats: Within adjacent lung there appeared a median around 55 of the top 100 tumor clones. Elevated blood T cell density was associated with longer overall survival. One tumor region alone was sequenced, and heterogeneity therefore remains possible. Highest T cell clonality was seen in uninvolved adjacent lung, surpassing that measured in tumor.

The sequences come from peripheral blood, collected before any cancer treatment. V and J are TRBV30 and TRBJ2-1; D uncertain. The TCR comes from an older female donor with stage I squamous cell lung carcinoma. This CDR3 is CAWNGVPTKNEQFF. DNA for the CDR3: TGTGCCTGGAATGGGGTCCCCACGAAAAATGAGCAGTTCTTC.